This is a list of T cell receptor beta chains from one sample in a study of T cells after yellow fever vaccination. TCRdb recomputed calls from the 5' RACE reads with MiXCR, one row per CDR3 protein. The table has tens of thousands of distinct CDR3 sequences, more than 6.5% seen once. Specimen: CD8+ T cells sorted from PBMCs, collected about 41 days after the first yellow fever vaccination. These receptors were taken from a man younger than 35 who received the YFV17D yellow fever vaccine. Both conserved end residues are part of each CDR3. A D gene is named only where the DNA matches it firmly. Clone size is given for some rows only: seen once, a few or many times, or a class if the clone is expanded.

d_gene: -
abundance: many
j_gene: TRBJ1-2
v_gene: TRBV29-1
CDR3aa: CSVVDTAPGYTF
CDR3nt: TGCAGCGTTGTGGACACGGCGCCCGGCTACACCTTC

d_gene: TRBD1
abundance: -
j_gene: TRBJ1-3
v_gene: TRBV7-8
CDR3aa: CASSLGTGVYDTIYF
CDR3nt: TGTGCCAGCAGCTTGGGGACAGGGGTCTATGACACCATATATTTT

d_gene: -
abundance: few
j_gene: TRBJ1-1
v_gene: TRBV7-4
CDR3aa: CASSLANSVRNTEAFF
CDR3nt: TGTGCCAGCAGCTTAGCTAACAGCGTGAGGAACACTGAAGCTTTCTTT

d_gene: TRBD1
abundance: -
j_gene: TRBJ2-7
v_gene: TRBV6-5
CDR3aa: CASEAPGTELYEQYF
CDR3nt: TGTGCCAGTGAGGCGCCGGGGACAGAGCTTTACGAGCAGTACTTC

d_gene: -
abundance: many
j_gene: TRBJ1-1
v_gene: TRBV4-1
CDR3aa: CASSQDKGNTEAFF
CDR3nt: TGCGCCAGCAGCCAAGACAAGGGCAACACTGAAGCTTTCTTT

d_gene: -
abundance: -
j_gene: TRBJ1-1
v_gene: TRBV19
CDR3aa: CASSNRVWRTEAFF
CDR3nt: TGTGCCAGTAGCAACAGGGTATGGCGTACTGAAGCTTTCTTT

d_gene: -
abundance: many
j_gene: TRBJ2-5
v_gene: TRBV5-1
CDR3aa: CASSLDIGLAGETQYF
CDR3nt: TGCGCCAGCAGCTTGGACATCGGCCTTGCGGGGGAGACCCAGTACTTC

d_gene: -
abundance: few
j_gene: TRBJ2-7
v_gene: TRBV11-3
CDR3aa: CASSLGAGEQYF
CDR3nt: TGTGCCAGCAGCTTAGGGGCAGGAGAGCAGTACTTC

d_gene: -
abundance: -
j_gene: TRBJ2-1
v_gene: TRBV5-1
CDR3aa: CASTGMPDNEQFF
CDR3nt: TGCGCCAGCACTGGGATGCCCGACAATGAGCAGTTCTTC

d_gene: -
abundance: many
j_gene: TRBJ2-6
v_gene: TRBV20-1
CDR3aa: CSARDPWTPSGANVLTF
CDR3nt: TGCAGTGCTAGAGATCCTTGGACCCCCTCTGGGGCCAACGTCCTGACTTTC

d_gene: -
abundance: -
j_gene: TRBJ1-1
v_gene: TRBV27
CDR3aa: CASSLQGAPEAFF
CDR3nt: TGTGCCAGCAGTTTACAGGGAGCCCCTGAAGCTTTCTTT

d_gene: -
abundance: many
j_gene: TRBJ2-1
v_gene: TRBV28
CDR3aa: CASSLPASSYNEQFF
CDR3nt: TGTGCCAGCAGTCTGCCAGCGAGCTCCTACAATGAGCAGTTCTTC

d_gene: -
abundance: -
j_gene: TRBJ2-5
v_gene: TRBV7-9
CDR3aa: CASTAYMGSQETQYF
CDR3nt: TGTGCCAGCACCGCTTATATGGGCAGCCAAGAGACCCAGTACTTC

d_gene: -
abundance: many
j_gene: TRBJ1-1
v_gene: TRBV7-6
CDR3aa: CASSLGLTGNTEAFF
CDR3nt: TGTGCCAGCAGCCTTGGTTTGACAGGCAACACTGAAGCTTTCTTT

d_gene: -
abundance: -
j_gene: TRBJ2-5
v_gene: TRBV29-1
CDR3aa: CSVWIQETQYF
CDR3nt: TGCAGCGTTTGGATCCAAGAGACCCAGTACTTC

d_gene: -
abundance: many
j_gene: TRBJ1-5
v_gene: TRBV19
CDR3aa: CASRHMNQPQHF
CDR3nt: TGTGCCAGTAGGCACATGAATCAGCCCCAGCATTTT

d_gene: -
abundance: few
j_gene: TRBJ2-1
v_gene: TRBV7-9
CDR3aa: CASSLASHLLNEQFF
CDR3nt: TGTGCCAGCAGCTTAGCTAGCCACCTCCTCAATGAGCAGTTCTTC

d_gene: -
abundance: many
j_gene: TRBJ1-2
v_gene: TRBV11-2
CDR3aa: CASSLGQEYGYTF
CDR3nt: TGTGCCAGCAGCTTAGGGCAGGAGTATGGCTACACCTTC

d_gene: -
abundance: many
j_gene: TRBJ1-5
v_gene: TRBV4-3
CDR3aa: CASSQDLSQDQPQHF
CDR3nt: TGCGCCAGCAGCCAAGATCTCTCCCAGGATCAGCCCCAGCATTTT

d_gene: -
abundance: many
j_gene: TRBJ2-1
v_gene: TRBV7-6
CDR3aa: CASSLRPQPDEQFF
CDR3nt: TGTGCCAGCAGCTTAAGGCCCCAACCGGATGAGCAGTTCTTC

d_gene: -
abundance: many
j_gene: TRBJ2-1
v_gene: TRBV29-1
CDR3aa: CSVEDGTRGLDNEQFF
CDR3nt: TGCAGCGTTGAAGACGGCACCCGCGGACTCGACAATGAGCAGTTCTTC

d_gene: TRBD2
abundance: many
j_gene: TRBJ2-1
v_gene: TRBV20-1
CDR3aa: CSASYSGTSGMNEQFF
CDR3nt: TGCAGTGCTAGCTACTCCGGGACTAGCGGGATGAATGAGCAGTTCTTC

d_gene: TRBD1
abundance: few
j_gene: TRBJ2-2
v_gene: TRBV9
CDR3aa: CASSAPGTGGVGATGELFF
CDR3nt: TGTGCCAGCAGCGCCCCCGGGACAGGGGGCGTAGGGGCCACCGGGGAGCTGTTTTTT

d_gene: -
abundance: -
j_gene: TRBJ2-5
v_gene: TRBV18
CDR3aa: CASSPPAEETQYF
CDR3nt: TGTGCCAGCTCACCTCCCGCTGAAGAGACCCAGTACTTC

d_gene: -
abundance: many
j_gene: TRBJ1-6
v_gene: TRBV4-1
CDR3aa: CASSQLGGSPLHF
CDR3nt: TGCGCCAGCAGCCAACTCGGTGGTTCACCCCTCCACTTT

d_gene: -
abundance: many
j_gene: TRBJ2-1
v_gene: TRBV5-5
CDR3aa: CASSLRAASLGDEQFF
CDR3nt: TGTGCCAGCAGCTTAAGGGCAGCCTCCCTAGGGGATGAGCAGTTCTTC

d_gene: -
abundance: many
j_gene: TRBJ1-5
v_gene: TRBV11-2
CDR3aa: CASSLGRGNNQPQHF
CDR3nt: TGTGCCAGCAGCTTAGGACGGGGGAACAATCAGCCCCAGCATTTT

d_gene: TRBD2
abundance: few
j_gene: TRBJ2-2
v_gene: TRBV29-1
CDR3aa: CSVSGTRETNTGELFF
CDR3nt: TGCAGCGTATCCGGGACTAGGGAAACGAACACCGGGGAGCTGTTTTTT

d_gene: -
abundance: many
j_gene: TRBJ2-7
v_gene: TRBV2
CDR3aa: CASSEGWGYEQYF
CDR3nt: TGTGCCAGCAGTGAGGGATGGGGATACGAGCAGTACTTC

d_gene: TRBD2
abundance: -
j_gene: TRBJ2-2
v_gene: TRBV7-6
CDR3aa: CASSLSGGSNTGELFF
CDR3nt: TGTGCCAGCAGCCTAAGCGGGGGCTCAAACACCGGGGAGCTGTTTTTT

d_gene: TRBD1
abundance: many
j_gene: TRBJ2-1
v_gene: TRBV27
CDR3aa: CASSPRQGFYNEQFF
CDR3nt: TGTGCCAGCAGTCCCCGACAGGGCTTCTACAATGAGCAGTTCTTC

d_gene: -
abundance: few
j_gene: TRBJ1-3
v_gene: TRBV11-2
CDR3aa: CASSTTGTSGNTIYF
CDR3nt: TGTGCCAGCAGCACCACAGGGACGTCTGGAAACACCATATATTTT

d_gene: -
abundance: few
j_gene: TRBJ1-4
v_gene: TRBV4-3
CDR3aa: CASSPQAYGPINEKLFF
CDR3nt: TGCGCCAGCAGCCCGCAAGCCTACGGGCCGATTAATGAAAAACTGTTTTTT

d_gene: -
abundance: many
j_gene: TRBJ2-7
v_gene: TRBV6-1
CDR3aa: CASSPQDRAYEQYF
CDR3nt: TGTGCCAGCAGCCCCCAGGACAGAGCCTACGAGCAGTACTTC

d_gene: TRBD1
abundance: -
j_gene: TRBJ2-2
v_gene: TRBV7-3
CDR3aa: CASSLTAGQGNTGELFF
CDR3nt: TGTGCCAGCAGCTTAACAGCCGGACAGGGAAATACCGGGGAGCTGTTTTTT

d_gene: TRBD1
abundance: few
j_gene: TRBJ1-1
v_gene: TRBV5-5
CDR3aa: CASSTSTGDMNTEAFF
CDR3nt: TGTGCCAGCAGCACGTCGACAGGGGACATGAACACTGAAGCTTTCTTT

d_gene: -
abundance: -
j_gene: TRBJ1-6
v_gene: TRBV6-5
CDR3aa: CASRQGGPLHF
CDR3nt: TGTGCCAGCAGACAGGGTGGACCCCTCCACTTT

d_gene: TRBD1
abundance: many
j_gene: TRBJ2-5
v_gene: TRBV5-1
CDR3aa: CASSLGQGMETQYF
CDR3nt: TGCGCCAGCAGCTTGGGACAGGGGATGGAGACCCAGTACTTC

d_gene: TRBD2
abundance: many
j_gene: TRBJ2-1
v_gene: TRBV10-2
CDR3aa: CASMILAGGLNEQFF
CDR3nt: TGCGCCAGCATGATTCTAGCGGGGGGGCTCAATGAGCAGTTCTTC

d_gene: -
abundance: -
j_gene: TRBJ1-1
v_gene: TRBV7-6
CDR3aa: CASREGMNTEAFF
CDR3nt: TGTGCCAGCAGGGAGGGGATGAACACTGAAGCTTTCTTT

d_gene: -
abundance: few
j_gene: TRBJ2-3
v_gene: TRBV5-1
CDR3aa: CASSLKGPPADTQYF
CDR3nt: TGCGCCAGCAGCTTGAAGGGACCCCCGGCAGATACGCAGTATTTT

d_gene: -
abundance: -
j_gene: TRBJ1-2
v_gene: TRBV6-1
CDR3aa: CASSELGLDYGYTF
CDR3nt: TGTGCCAGCAGTGAATTGGGGCTTGATTATGGCTACACCTTC

d_gene: TRBD1
abundance: many
j_gene: TRBJ2-2
v_gene: TRBV12-3/TRBV12-4
CDR3aa: CASRPGGSGELFF
CDR3nt: TGTGCCAGCAGACCAGGGGGCTCCGGGGAGCTGTTTTTT

d_gene: -
abundance: -
j_gene: TRBJ1-1
v_gene: TRBV7-6
CDR3aa: CASSPQIWTEAFF
CDR3nt: TGTGCCAGCAGCCCTCAAATTTGGACTGAAGCTTTCTTT

d_gene: TRBD1
abundance: few
j_gene: TRBJ1-4
v_gene: TRBV7-6
CDR3aa: CASSHSAGQGSGKLFF
CDR3nt: TGTGCCAGCAGTCATTCGGCGGGACAGGGCTCAGGGAAACTGTTTTTT